What follows is one T cell receptor (beta chain) and its context. What it binds is not known. The sample is drawn from a study of T cell responses to AZD1222 COVID-19 vaccine. Findings of the study overall: Sampling captured repertoires only after the peak T cell response. Seropositive status at baseline applied to only a handful of AZD1222 recipients. Spike was spanned by vaccine-associated CD4 TCRs, which were dominant at 160-218 and 743-854. Vaccination with two AZD1222 doses was followed by a rise in Spike-specific TCR breadth and depth.

Produced via immunoSEQ multiplex PCR; TCRdb's table is partial and in-frame only. This sample has some 110,000 clones, with 88% found just once. V lost 4 bases and J lost 4; bases outside the gene matches: 6. Germline loops: CDR1 SGHDT, CDR2 YYEEEE. The CDR3 loop spans 16 amino acids. This chain joins TRBV5-6 and TRBJ2-3, with 13 bases lining up with TRBD2. The specimen was peripheral blood, collected on day 0 of AZD1222 vaccination. The sequence was obtained from an adult in good health. The CDR3 reads CASSRTSGSGSDTQYF. The CDR3 DNA reads TGTGCCAGCAGCCGGACTAGCGGGAGTGGCTCAGATACGCAGTATTTT.